Listed below are T cell receptor beta chains from one sample, sequenced in a study of T cells after yellow fever vaccination. Via MiXCR, TCRdb re-called the 5' RACE reads, giving one row per CDR3 protein. The sample consists of under 400,000 distinct CDR3 sequences, approximately 10% of them appearing once. Sequencing was performed on PBMCs, taken on the day of the first yellow fever vaccination. These receptors all stem from a man in his late teens or twenties who received the YFV17D yellow fever vaccine. Both conserved end residues are part of each CDR3. Clone size, where shown, is once, few, many, or a class for clones that have expanded.

>TRBV7-6|TRBJ2-1|.
CASSARNEQFF
>TRBV5-1|TRBJ2-2|many
CASSLEDGGAGELFF
>TRBV12-3/TRBV12-4|TRBJ1-2|.
CASSFFYGYTF
>TRBV4-2|TRBJ2-3|many
CASSQDWGATDTQYF
>TRBV4-1|TRBJ1-4|few
CASSPRMQGRNEKLFF
>TRBV3-1|TRBJ1-1|.
CASSQGRLNTEAFF
>TRBV4-2|TRBJ2-1|many
CASSQDDGGTYNEQFF
>TRBV11-2|TRBJ1-6|.
CASSLAATSYNSPLHF
>TRBV4-1|TRBJ2-5|few
CASSQTRAGPQETQYF
>TRBV23-1|TRBJ2-7|.
CASSHTLYEQYF
>TRBV4-2|TRBJ2-3|.
CATSAAGGPVDTQYF
>TRBV12-3/TRBV12-4|TRBJ1-5|.
CASSFSWTGVQPQHF
>TRBV6-2/TRBV6-3|TRBJ2-5|.
CASKQGWETQYF
>TRBV27|TRBJ2-3|few
CASSPRDRFTDTQYF
>TRBV27|TRBJ2-1|few
CASYSATGSRYNEQFF